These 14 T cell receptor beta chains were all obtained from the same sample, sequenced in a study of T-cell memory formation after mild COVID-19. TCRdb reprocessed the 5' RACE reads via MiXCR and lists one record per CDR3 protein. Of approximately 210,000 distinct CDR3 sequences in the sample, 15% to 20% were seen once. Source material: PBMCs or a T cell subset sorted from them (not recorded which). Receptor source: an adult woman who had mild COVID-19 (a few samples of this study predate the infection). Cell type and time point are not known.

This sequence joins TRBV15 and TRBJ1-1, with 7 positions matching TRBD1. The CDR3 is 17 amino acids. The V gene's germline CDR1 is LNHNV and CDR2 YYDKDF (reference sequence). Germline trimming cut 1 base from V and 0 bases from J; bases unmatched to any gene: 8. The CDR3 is CATSRAQGVFLNTEAFF. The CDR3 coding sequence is TGTGCCACCAGCAGAGCTCAGGGGGTCTTTTTGAACACTGAAGCTTTCTTT.

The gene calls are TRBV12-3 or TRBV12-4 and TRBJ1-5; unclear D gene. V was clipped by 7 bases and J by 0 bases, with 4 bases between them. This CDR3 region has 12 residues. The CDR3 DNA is TGTGCCAGCACTTATAGCAATCAGCCCCAGCATTTT. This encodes CASTYSNQPQHF.

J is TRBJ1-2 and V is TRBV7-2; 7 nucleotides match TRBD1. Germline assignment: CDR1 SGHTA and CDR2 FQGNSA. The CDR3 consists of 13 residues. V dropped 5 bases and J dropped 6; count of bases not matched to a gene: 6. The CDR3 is CASSPRQGNGYTF. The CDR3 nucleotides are TGTGCCAGCAGCCCACGACAGGGTAATGGCTACACCTTC.

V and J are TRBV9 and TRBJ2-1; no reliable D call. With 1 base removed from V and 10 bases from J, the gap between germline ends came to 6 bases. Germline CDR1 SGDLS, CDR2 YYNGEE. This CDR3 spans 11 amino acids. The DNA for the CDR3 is TGTGCCAGCAGCGTATCTACCGAGCAGTTCTTC. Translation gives CASSVSTEQFF.

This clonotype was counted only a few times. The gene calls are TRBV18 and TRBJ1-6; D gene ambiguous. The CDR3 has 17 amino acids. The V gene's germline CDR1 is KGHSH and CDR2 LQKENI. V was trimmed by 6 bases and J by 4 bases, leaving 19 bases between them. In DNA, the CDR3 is TGTGCCAGCTCCTTACAAAGGAGGGCGTCTTATAATTCACCCCTCCACTTT. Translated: CASSLQRRASYNSPLHF.

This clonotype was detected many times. CDR3 bases: TGTGCCAGCAGTGACGCGGGGGGGAGAGATACGCAGTATTTT. The encoded protein is CASSDAGGRDTQYF. The chain is built from TRBV6-6 and TRBJ2-3, with 9 bases fitting TRBD2. This CDR3 is built from 14 residues. Germline V gene data show CDR1 as MNHNY and CDR2 as SVGAGI (reference sequence). V shed 5 bases and J 5 bases; nucleotides not matched to a gene: 5.

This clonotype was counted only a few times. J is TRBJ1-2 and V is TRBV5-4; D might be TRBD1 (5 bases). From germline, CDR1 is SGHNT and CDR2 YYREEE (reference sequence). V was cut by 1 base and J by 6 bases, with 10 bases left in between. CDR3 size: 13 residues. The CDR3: CASSLWGADGYTF. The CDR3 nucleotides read TGTGCCAGCAGCTTGTGGGGCGCCGATGGCTACACCTTC.

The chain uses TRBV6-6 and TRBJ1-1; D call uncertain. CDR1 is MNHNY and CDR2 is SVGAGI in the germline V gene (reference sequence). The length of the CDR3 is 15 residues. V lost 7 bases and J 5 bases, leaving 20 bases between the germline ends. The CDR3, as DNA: TGTGCCAGCACAGTTGCGCTTCTAACATGGACTGAAGCTTTCTTT. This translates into CASTVALLTWTEAFF.

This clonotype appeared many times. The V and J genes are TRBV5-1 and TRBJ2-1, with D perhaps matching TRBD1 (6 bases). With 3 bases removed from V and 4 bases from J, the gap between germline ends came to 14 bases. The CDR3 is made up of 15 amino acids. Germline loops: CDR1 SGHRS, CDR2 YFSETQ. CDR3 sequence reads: CASSSGQPPYNEQFF. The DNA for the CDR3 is TGCGCCAGCAGCTCAGGACAGCCTCCATACAATGAGCAGTTCTTC.

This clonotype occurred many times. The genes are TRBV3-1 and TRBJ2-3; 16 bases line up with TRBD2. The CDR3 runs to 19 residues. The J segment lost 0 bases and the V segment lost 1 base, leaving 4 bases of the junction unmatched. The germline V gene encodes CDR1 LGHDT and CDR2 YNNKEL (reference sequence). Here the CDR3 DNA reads TGTGCCAGCAGCCAAGGAGGGACTAGCGGGGGGGGAAGCACAGATACGCAGTATTTT. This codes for CASSQGGTSGGGSTDTQYF.

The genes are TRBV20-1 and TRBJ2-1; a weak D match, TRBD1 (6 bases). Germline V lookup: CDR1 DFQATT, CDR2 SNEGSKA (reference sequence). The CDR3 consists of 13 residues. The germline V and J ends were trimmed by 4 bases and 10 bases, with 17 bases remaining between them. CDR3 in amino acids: CSATSWGRPEQFF. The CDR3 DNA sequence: TGCAGTGCTACCTCCTGGGGGCGGCCCGAGCAGTTCTTC.

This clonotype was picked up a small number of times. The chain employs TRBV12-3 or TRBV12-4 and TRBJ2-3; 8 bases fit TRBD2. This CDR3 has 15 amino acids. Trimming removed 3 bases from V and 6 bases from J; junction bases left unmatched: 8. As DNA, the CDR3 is TGTGCCAGCAGTTTTGGGGGTAGCGGGATTGATACGCAGTATTTT. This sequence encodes CASSFGGSGIDTQYF.

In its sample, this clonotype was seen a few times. The CDR3 is CASSQGSKGSGNTIYF. As DNA, the CDR3 is TGCGCCAGCAGCCAAGGTTCCAAGGGCTCTGGAAACACCATATATTTT. V gene TRBV4-1 combines with J gene TRBJ1-3; D not certain. This CDR3 is built from 16 residues. V lost 1 base and J lost 0, with 10 bases in between. Germline CDR1 is MGHRA and CDR2 is YSYEKL.

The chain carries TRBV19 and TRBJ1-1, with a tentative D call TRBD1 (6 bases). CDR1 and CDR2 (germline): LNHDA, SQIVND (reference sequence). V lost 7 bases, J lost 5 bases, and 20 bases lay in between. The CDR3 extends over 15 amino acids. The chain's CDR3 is CASMTGVPFGTEAFF. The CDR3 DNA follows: TGTGCCAGTATGACAGGCGTCCCTTTTGGGACTGAAGCTTTCTTT.